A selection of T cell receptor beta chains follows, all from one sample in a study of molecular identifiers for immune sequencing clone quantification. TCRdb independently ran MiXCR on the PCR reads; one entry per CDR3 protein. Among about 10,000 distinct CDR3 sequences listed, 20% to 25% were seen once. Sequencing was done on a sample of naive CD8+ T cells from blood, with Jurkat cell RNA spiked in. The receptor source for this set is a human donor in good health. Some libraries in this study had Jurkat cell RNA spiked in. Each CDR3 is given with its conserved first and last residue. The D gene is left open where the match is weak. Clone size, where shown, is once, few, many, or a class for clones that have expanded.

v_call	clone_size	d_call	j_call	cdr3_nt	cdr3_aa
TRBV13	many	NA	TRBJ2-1	TGTGCCAGCAGCTTAGTGAGTTCGGGGACTTACTCCTACAATGAGCAGTTCTTC	CASSLVSSGTYSYNEQFF
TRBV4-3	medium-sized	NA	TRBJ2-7	TGCGCCAGCAGCCAAGCCCGGACGGGTAGGTCCTACGAGCAGTACTTC	CASSQARTGRSYEQYF
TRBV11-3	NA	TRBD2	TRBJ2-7	TGTGCCAGCGGCTTTGGGGGAGGGCGCGAGCGGTGCTTC	CASGFGGGRERCF
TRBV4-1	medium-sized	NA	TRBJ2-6	TGCGCCAGCAGCCAACTCTCTGGGGCCAACGTCCTGACTTTC	CASSQLSGANVLTF
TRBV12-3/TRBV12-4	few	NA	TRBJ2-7	TGTGCCAGCAGTATCTCCGAACTTCTCTACGAGCAGTACTTC	CASSISELLYEQYF
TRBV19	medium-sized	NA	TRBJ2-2	TGTGCCAGTAGTACCACGGAAACGGGACCCACCGGGGAGCTGTTTTTT	CASSTTETGPTGELFF
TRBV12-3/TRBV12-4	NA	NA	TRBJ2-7	TGTGCCAGCAGTGGACCTTCCCGTTGGGAGCAGTACTTC	CASSGPSRWEQYF
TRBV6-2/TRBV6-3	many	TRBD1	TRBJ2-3	TGTGCCAGCAGTACAACAGGGGGCGAGAAATCTACGGATACGCAGTATTTT	CASSTTGGEKSTDTQYF
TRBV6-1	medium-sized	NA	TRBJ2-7	TGTGCCAGCAGTGAAGACAGGGATTACGAGCAGTACTTC	CASSEDRDYEQYF
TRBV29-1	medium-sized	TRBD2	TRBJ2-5	TGCAGCGTTGAAGATACCCTTGCGGCTAGCGGGGGGGTCAAGACCCAGTACTTC	CSVEDTLAASGGVKTQYF
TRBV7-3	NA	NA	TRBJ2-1	TGTGCCAGCAGTCACAAGACTGGGGGGCGAGCTGAGCAGTTCTTC	CASSHKTGGRAEQFF
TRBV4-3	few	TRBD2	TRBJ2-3	TGCGCCAGCAGCCACTTACTAGCGGACACAGATACGCAGTATTTT	CASSHLLADTDTQYF
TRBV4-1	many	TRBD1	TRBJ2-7	TGCGCCAGCAGCACCTGGACAGGAGACTACGAGCAGTACTTC	CASSTWTGDYEQYF
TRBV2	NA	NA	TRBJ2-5	TGTGCCAGCAGTGAAGGGACAGAAACTCAAGAGACCCAGTACTTC	CASSEGTETQETQYF
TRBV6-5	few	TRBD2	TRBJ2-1	TGTGCCAGCAGTAACCTAGCGGGAGACCAGTTCTTC	CASSNLAGDQFF
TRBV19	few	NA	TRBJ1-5	TGTGCCACCCCGGGACCGCGGAATAACCCTGCCGAAAATCAGCCCCAGCATTTT	CATPGPRNNPAENQPQHF
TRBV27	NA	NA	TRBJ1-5	TGTGCCAGCAGAAGGACCGGGGGCAATCAGCCCCAGCAATTT	CASRRTGGNQPQQF
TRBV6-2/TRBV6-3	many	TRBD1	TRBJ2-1	TGTGCCAGCAGTTACTCGACAGGGGTTGATGAGCAGTTCTTC	CASSYSTGVDEQFF
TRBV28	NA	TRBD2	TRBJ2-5	TGTGCCAGCAGTGTCTGGGGGGGTCAAGACACCCAGTACTTT	CASSVWGGQDTQYF
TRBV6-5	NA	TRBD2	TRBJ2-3	TGTGCCAGCAGTCTCACACGGTTGTGGGAGGGCGTCACAGGTACGCAGTATTTT	CASSLTRLWEGVTGTQYF
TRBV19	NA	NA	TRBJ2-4	TGTGCCAGTAATATTAGCAGGATGATTCAGTACTTC	CASNISRMIQYF
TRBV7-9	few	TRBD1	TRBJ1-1	TGTGCCAGCAGCTCAAGCCCCGGGACAGAAATGAACACTGAAGCTTTCTTT	CASSSSPGTEMNTEAFF
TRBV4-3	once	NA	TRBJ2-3	TGCGCCGGCAGGGGGGACAGCGATTCGCAGTATTTT	CAGRGDSDSQYF
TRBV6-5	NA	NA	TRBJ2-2	TGTGCCAGCGGTTCAATCGAACCCGGGGAGCTGTTTTTT	CASGSIEPGELFF
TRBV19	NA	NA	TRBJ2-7	TGTGCCAGTAGCCGATACCACCGGGACGGCTCCTACGAGCAGTACTTC	CASSRYHRDGSYEQYF
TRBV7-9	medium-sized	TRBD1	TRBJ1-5	TGTGCCAGCAGCTCAGGACAGGGGAATCAGCCCCAGCATTTT	CASSSGQGNQPQHF
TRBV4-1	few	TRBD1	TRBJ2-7	TGCGCCAGCAGCCAAGCCGGGACAGGGTCCTACGAGCAGTACTTC	CASSQAGTGSYEQYF
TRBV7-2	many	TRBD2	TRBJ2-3	TGTGCCAGCAGCAGTCTCGGACGGGGGGAACATATGCCAGATACGCAGTATTTT	CASSSLGRGEHMPDTQYF
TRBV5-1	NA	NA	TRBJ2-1	TGCGCCAGCAGCTTGGTTCCGGGTATGGGCTCCTACAATGAGCAGTTCTTC	CASSLVPGMGSYNEQFF
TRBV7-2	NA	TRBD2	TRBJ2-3	TGTGCCAGCAGCTTAGCGGGACTAGGGGCGCCCACAGATACGCAGTATTTT	CASSLAGLGAPTDTQYF
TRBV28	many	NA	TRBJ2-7	TGTGCCAGCAGTTTTTCACAGGGACGTTACGAGCAGTACTTC	CASSFSQGRYEQYF
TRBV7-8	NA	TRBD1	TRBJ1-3	TGTGCCAGCAGCCGGGGACAGCACTCTGAAAGCACCATATATTTT	CASSRGQHSESTIYF
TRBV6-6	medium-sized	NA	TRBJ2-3	TGTGCCAGCAGTTACCCAGCGGCCCACACAGATACGCAGTATTTT	CASSYPAAHTDTQYF
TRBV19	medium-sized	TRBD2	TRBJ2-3	TGTGCCAGTGGATCTGGCGGGAGTAGCACAGATACGCAGTATTTT	CASGSGGSSTDTQYF
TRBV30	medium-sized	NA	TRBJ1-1	TGTGCCTGGAGTGTAGAAGAGAACACTGAAGCTTTCTTT	CAWSVEENTEAFF
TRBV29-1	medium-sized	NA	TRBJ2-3	TGCAGCGTTGTTGCTAGATTCACAGATACGCAGTATTTT	CSVVARFTDTQYF
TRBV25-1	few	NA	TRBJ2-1	TGTGCCAGCAGTGAAAGAGTAAATGAGCAGTTCTTC	CASSERVNEQFF
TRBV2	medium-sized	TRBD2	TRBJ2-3	TGTGCCAGCAGTGGCCACCTAGCGGGGGTCGGAACAGATACGCAGTATTTT	CASSGHLAGVGTDTQYF
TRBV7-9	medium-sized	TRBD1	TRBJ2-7	TGTGCCAGCAGCCCTAAGGTTGCAGGGGGCTCGGACGAGCAGTACTTC	CASSPKVAGGSDEQYF
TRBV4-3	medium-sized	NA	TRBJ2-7	TGCGCCAGCAGCGTATCAGGGGCCGGCGAGCAGTACTTC	CASSVSGAGEQYF
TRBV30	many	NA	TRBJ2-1	TGTGCCTGGAGCCCTGGTTCCACTGGTGAGCAGTTCTTC	CAWSPGSTGEQFF